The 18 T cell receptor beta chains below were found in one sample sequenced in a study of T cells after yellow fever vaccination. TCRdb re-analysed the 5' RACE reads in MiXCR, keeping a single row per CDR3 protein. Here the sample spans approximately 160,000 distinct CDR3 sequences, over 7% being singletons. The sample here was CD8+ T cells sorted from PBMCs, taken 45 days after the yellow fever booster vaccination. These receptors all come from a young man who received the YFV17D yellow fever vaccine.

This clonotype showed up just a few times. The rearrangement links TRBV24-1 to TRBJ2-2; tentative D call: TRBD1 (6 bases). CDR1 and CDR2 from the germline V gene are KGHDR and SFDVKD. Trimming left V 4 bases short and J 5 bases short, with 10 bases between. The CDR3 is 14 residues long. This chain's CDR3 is CATSDLTGTGELFF. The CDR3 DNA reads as TGTGCCACCAGTGACCTCACAGGGACCGGGGAGCTGTTTTTT.

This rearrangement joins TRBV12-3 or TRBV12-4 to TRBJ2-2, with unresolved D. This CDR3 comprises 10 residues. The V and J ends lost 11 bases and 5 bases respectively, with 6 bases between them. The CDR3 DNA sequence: TGTGCCTACGGGACCGGGGAGCTGTTTTTT. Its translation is CAYGTGELFF.

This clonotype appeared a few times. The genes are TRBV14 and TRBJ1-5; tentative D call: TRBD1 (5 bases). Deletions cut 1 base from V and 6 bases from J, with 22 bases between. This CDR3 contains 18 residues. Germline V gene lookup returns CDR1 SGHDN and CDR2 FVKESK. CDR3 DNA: TGTGCCAGCAGCCAAGTTGGTCGGCGGGACCCCGGACCTCAGCCCCAGCATTTT. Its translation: CASSQVGRRDPGPQPQHF.

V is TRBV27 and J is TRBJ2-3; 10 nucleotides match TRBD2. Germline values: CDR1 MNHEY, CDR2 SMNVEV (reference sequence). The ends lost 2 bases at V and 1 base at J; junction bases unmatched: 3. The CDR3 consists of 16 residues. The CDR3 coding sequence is TGTGCCAGCAGTTTAACCGGGACTAGCGGCACAGATACGCAGTATTTT. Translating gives CASSLTGTSGTDTQYF.

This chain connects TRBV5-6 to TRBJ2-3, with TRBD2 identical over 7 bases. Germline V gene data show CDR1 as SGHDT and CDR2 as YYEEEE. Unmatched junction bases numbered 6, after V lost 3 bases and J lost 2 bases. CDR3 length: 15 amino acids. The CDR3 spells CASSSRGGITDTQYF. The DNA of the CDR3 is TGTGCCAGCAGCTCCCGCGGGGGAATCACAGATACGCAGTATTTT.

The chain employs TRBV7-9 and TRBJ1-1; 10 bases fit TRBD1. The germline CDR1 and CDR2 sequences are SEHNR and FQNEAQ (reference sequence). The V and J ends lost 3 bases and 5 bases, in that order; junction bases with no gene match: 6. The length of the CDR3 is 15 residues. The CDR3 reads CASSFPGTGDTEAFF. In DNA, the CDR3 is TGTGCCAGCAGCTTCCCTGGGACAGGGGATACTGAAGCTTTCTTT.

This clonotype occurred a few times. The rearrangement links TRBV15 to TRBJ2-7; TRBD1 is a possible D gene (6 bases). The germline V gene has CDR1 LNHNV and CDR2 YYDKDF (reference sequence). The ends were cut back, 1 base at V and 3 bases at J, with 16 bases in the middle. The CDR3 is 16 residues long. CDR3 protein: CATSRGGVGTFYEQYV. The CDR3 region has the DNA TGTGCCACCAGCAGAGGTGGAGTAGGGACATTCTACGAGCAGTACGTC.

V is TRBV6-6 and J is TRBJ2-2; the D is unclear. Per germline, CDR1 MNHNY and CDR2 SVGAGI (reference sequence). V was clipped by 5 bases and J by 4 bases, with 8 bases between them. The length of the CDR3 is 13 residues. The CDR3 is CASSPGPTGELFF. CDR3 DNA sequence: TGTGCCAGCAGTCCCGGGCCCACCGGGGAGCTGTTTTTT.

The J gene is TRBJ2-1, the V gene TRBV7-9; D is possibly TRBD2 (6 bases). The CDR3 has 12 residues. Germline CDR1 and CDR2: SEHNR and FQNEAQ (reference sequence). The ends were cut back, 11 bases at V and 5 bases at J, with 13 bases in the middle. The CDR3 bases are TGTGCCGCCCGGGGCGGGAACAATGAGCAGTTCTTC. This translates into CAARGGNNEQFF.

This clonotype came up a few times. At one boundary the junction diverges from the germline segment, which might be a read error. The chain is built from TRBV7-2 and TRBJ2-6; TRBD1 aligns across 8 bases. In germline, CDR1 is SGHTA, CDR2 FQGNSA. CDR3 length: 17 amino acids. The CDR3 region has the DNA TGTGCCAGCAGCTCGACAGGGGATAGCTCTAGGGCCAACGTCCTGACTTTC. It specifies CASSSTGDSSRANVLTF.

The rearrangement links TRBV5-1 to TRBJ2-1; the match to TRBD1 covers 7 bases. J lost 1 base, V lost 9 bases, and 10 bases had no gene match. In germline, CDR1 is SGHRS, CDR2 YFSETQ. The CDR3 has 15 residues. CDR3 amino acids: CATTLTGASYNEQFF. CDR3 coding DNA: TGCGCCACCACACTAACAGGGGCGTCCTACAATGAGCAGTTCTTC.

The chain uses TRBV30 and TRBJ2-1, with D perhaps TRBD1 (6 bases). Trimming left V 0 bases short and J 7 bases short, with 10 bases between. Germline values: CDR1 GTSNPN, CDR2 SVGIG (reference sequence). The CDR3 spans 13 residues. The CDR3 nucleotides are TGTGCCTGGAGTGTCGGGACACGGAATGAGCAGTTCTTC. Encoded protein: CAWSVGTRNEQFF.

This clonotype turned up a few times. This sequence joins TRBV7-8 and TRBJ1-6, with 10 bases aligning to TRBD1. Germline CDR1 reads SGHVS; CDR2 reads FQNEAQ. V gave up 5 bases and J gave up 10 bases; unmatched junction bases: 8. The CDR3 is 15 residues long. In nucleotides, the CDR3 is TGTGCCAGCAGCCACACGACAGGGGGCAAATCACCCCTCCACTTT. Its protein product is CASSHTTGGKSPLHF.

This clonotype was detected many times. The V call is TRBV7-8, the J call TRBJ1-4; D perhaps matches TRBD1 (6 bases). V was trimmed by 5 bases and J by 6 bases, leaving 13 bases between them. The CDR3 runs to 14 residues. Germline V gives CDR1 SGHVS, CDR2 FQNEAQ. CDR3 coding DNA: TGTGCCAGCAGCACCGGGACAAGCCATGAAAAACTGTTTTTT. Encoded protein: CASSTGTSHEKLFF. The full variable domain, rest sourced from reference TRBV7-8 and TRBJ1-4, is GAGVSQSPRYKVAKRGQDVALRCDPISGHVSLFWYQQALGQGPEFLTYFQNEAQLDKSGLPSDRFFAERPEGSVSTLKIQRTQQEDSAVYLCASSTGTSHEKLFFGSGTQLSVL.

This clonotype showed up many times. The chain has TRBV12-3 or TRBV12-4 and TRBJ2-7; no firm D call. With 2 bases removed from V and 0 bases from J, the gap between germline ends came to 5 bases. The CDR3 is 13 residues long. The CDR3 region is CASSLTPSYEQYV. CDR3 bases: TGTGCCAGCAGTTTAACACCCTCCTACGAGCAGTACGTC.

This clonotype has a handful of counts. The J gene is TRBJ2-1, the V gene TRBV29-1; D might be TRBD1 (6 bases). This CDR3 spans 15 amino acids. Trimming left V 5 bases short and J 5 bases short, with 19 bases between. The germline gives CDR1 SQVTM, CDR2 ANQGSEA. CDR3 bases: TGCAGCGTTAAACAGGGTCGAGGGGGAGACAATGAGCAGTTCTTC. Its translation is CSVKQGRGGDNEQFF.

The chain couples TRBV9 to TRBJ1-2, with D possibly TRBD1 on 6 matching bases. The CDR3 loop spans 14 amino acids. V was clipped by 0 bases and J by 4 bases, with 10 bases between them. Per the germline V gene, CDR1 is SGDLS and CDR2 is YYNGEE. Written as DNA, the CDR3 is TGTGCCAGCAGCGTAGGAGGGGGTACCTATGGCTACACCTTC. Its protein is CASSVGGGTYGYTF.

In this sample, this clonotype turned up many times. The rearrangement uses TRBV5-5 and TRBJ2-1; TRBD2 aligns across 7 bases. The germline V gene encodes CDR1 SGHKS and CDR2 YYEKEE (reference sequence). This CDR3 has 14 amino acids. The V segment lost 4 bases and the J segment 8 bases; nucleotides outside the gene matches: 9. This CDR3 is CASSPVTSIHEQFF. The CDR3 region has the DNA TGTGCCAGCAGCCCCGTGACTAGCATCCATGAGCAGTTCTTC.